This passage covers 15 T cell receptor beta chains from one sample sequenced in a study of human T cells and chemical hapten exposure. Using its own MiXCR run on the RACE reads, TCRdb lists one record per CDR3 protein. This sample has under 200,000 distinct CDR3 sequences; approximately 29% occur once, and the top ten carry about 2.8%. The time point here: pre-sensitization, week 0. Treatment meaning: therapeutic diphenylcyclopropenone sensitization with weekly scalp DPC. This sample comprised whole blood, obtained in connection with sensitization to the hapten diphenylcyclopropenone (DPC). These receptors were taken from a woman aged 25 to 45 with alopecia areata. Some clones in this sample may be carry-over from other donors' samples.

The genes are TRBV6-4 and TRBJ2-3; 10 bases align to TRBD2. Germline V gene data show CDR1 as MRHNA and CDR2 as SNTAGT. CDR3 length: 15 amino acids. The junction had 3 bases not matched to a gene; V was cut back by 2 bases and J by 4 bases. CDR3 in amino acids: CASSDIAGGPDTQYF. In DNA, the CDR3 is TGTGCCAGCAGTGACATAGCGGGGGGACCAGATACGCAGTATTTT.

This clonotype is a singleton in its sample. The rearrangement joins TRBV4-3 to TRBJ1-2, with D hard to call. V lost 0 bases to trimming and J lost 2 bases, with 10 bases between them. This CDR3 is built from 15 residues. Germline CDR1 reads LGHNA; CDR2 reads YSLEER. CDR3 loop: CASSQDSGKNYGYTF. In DNA, the CDR3 is TGCGCCAGCAGCCAAGATTCGGGGAAGAACTATGGCTACACCTTC.

The chain has TRBV30 and TRBJ2-1; 7 bases map to TRBD2. Germline V lookup: CDR1 GTSNPN, CDR2 SVGIG (reference sequence). The CDR3 runs to 14 residues. V lost 0 bases, J lost 7 bases, and 6 bases stayed unmatched. In DNA form, the CDR3 reads TGTGCCTGGAGTGTAGGCATGGGGGGGAATGAGCAGTTCTTC. Translating gives CAWSVGMGGNEQFF.

This clonotype has just a few counts. The chain combines TRBV4-3 with TRBJ1-2; possibly TRBD1 for D (5 bases). Germline values: CDR1 LGHNA, CDR2 YSLEER. The CDR3 is made up of 15 amino acids. The ends were cut back, 5 bases at V and 4 bases at J, with 17 bases in the middle. Here the CDR3 reads CASSSGGGGSYGYTF. In DNA, the CDR3 is TGCGCCAGCAGCTCCGGTGGGGGGGGGAGCTATGGCTACACCTTC.

The chain carries TRBV6-2 or TRBV6-3 and TRBJ1-1, with D uncertain. V was pared by 6 bases and J by 5 bases, with 10 bases between. Per germline, CDR1 MNHEY and CDR2 SVGEGT. The CDR3 length is 12 residues. The CDR3 protein is CASRDLGTEAFF. CDR3 nucleotides: TGTGCCAGCAGGGACTTAGGGACTGAAGCTTTCTTT.

This rearrangement joins TRBV19 to TRBJ2-7; D might be TRBD2 (6 bases). Germline assignment: CDR1 LNHDA and CDR2 SQIVND (reference sequence). This CDR3 has 12 residues. Trimming shortened V by 5 bases and J by 4 bases, and 9 bases separated the two germline ends. The CDR3 nucleotides are TGTGCCAGTAGTGCGGGGATTTACGAGCAGTACTTC. It is translated as CASSAGIYEQYF. The complete variable domain, with remaining parts taken from reference TRBV19 and TRBJ2-7, reads DGGITQSPKYLFRKEGQNVTLSCEQNLNHDAMYWYRQDPGQGLRLIYYSQIVNDFQKGDIAEGYSVSREKKESFPLTVTSAQKNPTAFYLCASSAGIYEQYFGPGTRLTVT.

This chain joins TRBV9 and TRBJ1-1; no firm D call. Per the germline V gene, CDR1 is SGDLS and CDR2 is YYNGEE. CDR3 size: 14 residues. V was cut by 3 bases and J by 1 base, with 10 bases left in between. This CDR3 reads CASSETLTNTEAFF. The CDR3 bases are TGTGCCAGCAGCGAGACCCTGACGAACACTGAAGCTTTCTTT.

For the CDR3, the DNA is TGTGCCAGCAGCCAGGGACTAGCGGGGGGGGTTGACACCGGGGAGCTGTTTTTT. It translates to CASSQGLAGGVDTGELFF. The chain is built from TRBV3-1 and TRBJ2-2; 16 bases match TRBD2. CDR3 size: 18 residues. Trimming removed 3 bases from V and 3 bases from J; junction bases left unmatched: 4. Germline loops: CDR1 LGHDT, CDR2 YNNKEL (reference sequence).

This clonotype was seen a handful of times. V usage is TRBV28 and J usage is TRBJ1-5, with unresolved D. Germline lookup yields CDR1 MDHEN and CDR2 SYDVKM. V lost 5 bases, J lost 4 bases, and 12 bases lay in between. There are 14 residues in the CDR3. This chain's CDR3 is CASSRLGPNQPQHF. The CDR3 DNA follows: TGTGCCAGCAGTCGCCTCGGACCTAATCAGCCCCAGCATTTT.

The table lists this clonotype with a few counts. The V and J genes are TRBV28 and TRBJ2-5; the match to TRBD1 covers 7 bases. J lost 4 bases, V lost 4 bases, and 3 bases had no gene match. Germline lookup yields CDR1 MDHEN and CDR2 SYDVKM. The CDR3 has 13 amino acids. The CDR3 nucleotides are TGTGCCAGCAGTTCGCAGGGGGTAGAGACCCAGTACTTC. Its translation: CASSSQGVETQYF. Full variable domain (missing parts from reference TRBV28 and TRBJ2-5): DVKVTQSSRYLVKRTGEKVFLECVQDMDHENMFWYRQDPGLGLRLIYFSYDVKMKEKGDIPEGYSVSREKKERFSLILESASTNQTSMYLCASSSQGVETQYFGPGTRLLVL.

V gene TRBV7-2 combines with J gene TRBJ1-5; a possible D gene is TRBD1 (5 bases). The V and J ends lost 0 bases and 6 bases respectively, with 9 bases between them. Germline V CDR1 and CDR2: SGHTA, FQGNSA. The CDR3 has 14 residues. In nucleotides, the CDR3 is TGTGCCAGCAGCTTAGCTAGGGGAGGTCAGCCCCAGCATTTT. Residues: CASSLARGGQPQHF.

The chain recombines TRBV29-1 with TRBJ1-1, with a tentative D call TRBD1 (6 bases). V dropped 6 bases and J dropped 1 base, with 15 bases sitting between them. Germline V gene sequence: CDR1 SQVTM, CDR2 ANQGSEA. The CDR3 runs to 14 residues. The CDR3 DNA is TGCAGCGTCCGCATACAGGGATCGAACACTGAAGCTTTCTTT. The encoded protein is CSVRIQGSNTEAFF.

V usage is TRBV9 and J usage is TRBJ2-2, with 11 bases fitting TRBD2. CDR3 length equals 17 residues. Trimming took 4 bases from V and 2 from J; bases not matched to a gene: 7. The germline CDR1 and CDR2 sequences are SGDLS and YYNGEE. CDR3 bases: TGTGCCAGCAGCCGTACTAGCGGGGGTGCAAACACCGGGGAGCTGTTTTTT. Its protein product is CASSRTSGGANTGELFF. Full variable domain (outside the CDR3, taken from reference TRBV9 and TRBJ2-2): DSGVTQTPKHLITATGQRVTLRCSPRSGDLSVYWYQQSLDQGLQFLIQYYNGEERAKGNILERFSAQQFPDLHSELNLSSLELGDSALYFCASSRTSGGANTGELFFGEGSRLTVL.

CDR3 region: CSVVLFTGELFF. The CDR3 nucleotides read TGCAGCGTCGTACTGTTCACCGGGGAGCTGTTTTTT. This sequence joins TRBV29-1 and TRBJ2-2; D remains unclear. V gave up 6 bases and J gave up 4 bases, with 9 bases separating them. The length of the CDR3 is 12 residues. The V gene's germline CDR1 is SQVTM and CDR2 ANQGSEA.

This clonotype occurred a few times. The chain has TRBV19 and TRBJ2-2, with 10 nucleotides matching TRBD1. The germline CDR1 and CDR2 sequences are LNHDA and SQIVND (reference sequence). Germline trimming cut 5 bases from V and 0 bases from J; bases unmatched to any gene: 12. The CDR3 has 19 residues. CDR3 sequence reads: CASSGRTGGTTTNTGELFF. The CDR3 bases are TGTGCCAGTAGTGGCCGGACAGGGGGGACTACCACGAACACCGGGGAGCTGTTTTTT.